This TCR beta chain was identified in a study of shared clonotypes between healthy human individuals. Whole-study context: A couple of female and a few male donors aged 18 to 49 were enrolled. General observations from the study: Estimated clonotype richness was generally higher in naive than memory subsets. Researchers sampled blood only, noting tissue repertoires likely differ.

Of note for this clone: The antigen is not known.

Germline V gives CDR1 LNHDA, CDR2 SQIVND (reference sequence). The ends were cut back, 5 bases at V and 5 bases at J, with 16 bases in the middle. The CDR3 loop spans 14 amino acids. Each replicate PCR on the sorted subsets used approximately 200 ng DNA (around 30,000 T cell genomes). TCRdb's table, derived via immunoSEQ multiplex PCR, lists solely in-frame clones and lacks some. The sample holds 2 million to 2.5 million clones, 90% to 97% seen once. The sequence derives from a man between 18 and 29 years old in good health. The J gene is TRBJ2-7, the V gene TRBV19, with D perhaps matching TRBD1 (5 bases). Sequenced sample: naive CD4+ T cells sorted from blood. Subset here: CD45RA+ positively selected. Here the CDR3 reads CASSSLGVWDEQYF. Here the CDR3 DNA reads TGTGCCAGTAGTTCCCTAGGGGTTTGGGACGAGCAGTACTTC.